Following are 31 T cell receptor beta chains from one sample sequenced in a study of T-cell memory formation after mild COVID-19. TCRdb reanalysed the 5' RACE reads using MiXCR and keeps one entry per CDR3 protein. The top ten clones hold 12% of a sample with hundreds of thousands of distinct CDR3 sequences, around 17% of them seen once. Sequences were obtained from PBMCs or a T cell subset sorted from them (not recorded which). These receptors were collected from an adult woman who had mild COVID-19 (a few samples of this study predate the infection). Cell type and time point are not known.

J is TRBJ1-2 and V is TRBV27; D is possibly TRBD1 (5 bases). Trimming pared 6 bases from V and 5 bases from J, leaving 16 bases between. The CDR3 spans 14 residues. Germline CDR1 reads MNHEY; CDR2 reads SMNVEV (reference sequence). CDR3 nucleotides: TGTGCCAGCAGGGGTCAGGGAAAGGCTTATGGCTACACCTTC. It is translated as CASRGQGKAYGYTF.

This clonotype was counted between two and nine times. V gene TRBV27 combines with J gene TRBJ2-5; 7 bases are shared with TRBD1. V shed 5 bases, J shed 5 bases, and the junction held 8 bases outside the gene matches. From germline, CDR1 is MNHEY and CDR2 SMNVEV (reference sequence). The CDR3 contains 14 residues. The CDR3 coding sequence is TGTGCCAGCAGTGACTACAGGGGCGGGGAGACCCAGTACTTC. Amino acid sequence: CASSDYRGGETQYF.

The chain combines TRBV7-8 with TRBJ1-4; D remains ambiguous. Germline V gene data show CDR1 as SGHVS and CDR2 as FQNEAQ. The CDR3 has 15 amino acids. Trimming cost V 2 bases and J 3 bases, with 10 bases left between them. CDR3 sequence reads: CASSLNSRSNEKLFF. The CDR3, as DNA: TGTGCCAGCAGCTTAAACAGCCGATCTAATGAAAAACTGTTTTTT.

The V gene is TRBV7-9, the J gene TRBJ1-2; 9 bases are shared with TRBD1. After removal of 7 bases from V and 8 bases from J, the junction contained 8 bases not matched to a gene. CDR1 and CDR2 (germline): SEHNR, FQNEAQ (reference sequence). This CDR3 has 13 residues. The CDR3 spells CASTRDRVRGYTF. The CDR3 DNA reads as TGTGCCAGCACCCGGGACAGGGTTCGAGGCTACACCTTC.

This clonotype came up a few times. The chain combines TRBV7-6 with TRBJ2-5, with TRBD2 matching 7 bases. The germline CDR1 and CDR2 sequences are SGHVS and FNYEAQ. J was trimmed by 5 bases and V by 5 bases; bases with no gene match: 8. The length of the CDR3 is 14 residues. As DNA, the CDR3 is TGTGCCAGCAGCCCTGTGGGGGAGGGGGAGACCCAGTACTTC. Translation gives CASSPVGEGETQYF.

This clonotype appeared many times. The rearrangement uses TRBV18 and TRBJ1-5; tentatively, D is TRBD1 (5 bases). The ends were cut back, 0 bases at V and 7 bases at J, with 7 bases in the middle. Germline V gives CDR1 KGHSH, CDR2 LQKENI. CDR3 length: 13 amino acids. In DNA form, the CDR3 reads TGTGCCAGCTCACCACCAGGGGACCAGCCCCAGCATTTT. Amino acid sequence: CASSPPGDQPQHF.

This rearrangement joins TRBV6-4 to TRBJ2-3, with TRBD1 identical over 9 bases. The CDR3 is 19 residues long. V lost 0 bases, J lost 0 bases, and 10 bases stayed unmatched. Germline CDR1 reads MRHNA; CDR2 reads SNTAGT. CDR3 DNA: TGTGCCAGCAGTGACTCGCCATGGGGGACAGGGTTTAGCACAGATACGCAGTATTTT. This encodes CASSDSPWGTGFSTDTQYF.

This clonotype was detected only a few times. The CDR3, as DNA: TGTGCCAGCAGCCCCACTACAGGGGGCGCGACTGAAGCTTTCTTT. Amino acids: CASSPTTGGATEAFF. The genes are TRBV7-3 and TRBJ1-1; 9 bases align to TRBD1. With V trimmed by 5 bases and J by 5 bases, 9 bases remained unmatched. The germline V gene encodes CDR1 SGHTA and CDR2 FQGTGA. This CDR3 is built from 15 residues.

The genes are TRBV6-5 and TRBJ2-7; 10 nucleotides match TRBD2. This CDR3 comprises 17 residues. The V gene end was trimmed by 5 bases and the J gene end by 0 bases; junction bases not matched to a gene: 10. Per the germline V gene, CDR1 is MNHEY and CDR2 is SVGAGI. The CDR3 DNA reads TGTGCCAGCAGTCGCGGGGCTAGCGGGAGTACCTCCTACGAGCAGTACTTC. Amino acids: CASSRGASGSTSYEQYF.

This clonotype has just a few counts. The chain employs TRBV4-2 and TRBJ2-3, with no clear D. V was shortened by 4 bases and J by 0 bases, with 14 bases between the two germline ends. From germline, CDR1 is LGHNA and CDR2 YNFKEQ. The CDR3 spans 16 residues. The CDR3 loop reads CASSPLDLTSTDTQYF. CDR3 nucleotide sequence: TGTGCCAGCAGCCCCCTGGACCTAACTAGCACAGATACGCAGTATTTT.

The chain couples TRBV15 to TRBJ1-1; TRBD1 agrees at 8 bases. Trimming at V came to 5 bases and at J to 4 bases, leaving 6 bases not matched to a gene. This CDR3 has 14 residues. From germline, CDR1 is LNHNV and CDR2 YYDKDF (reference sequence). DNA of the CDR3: TGTGCCACCAGCTTCAGGGGGCACGTCACTGAAGCTTTCTTT. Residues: CATSFRGHVTEAFF.

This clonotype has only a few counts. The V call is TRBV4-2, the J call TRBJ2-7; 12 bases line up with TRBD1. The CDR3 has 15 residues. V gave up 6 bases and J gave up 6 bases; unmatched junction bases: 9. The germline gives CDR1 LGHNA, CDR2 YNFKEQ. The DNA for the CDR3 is TGTGCCAGCAGGAACTTGGGGACAGGGGGCGCCGAGCAGTACTTC. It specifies CASRNLGTGGAEQYF.

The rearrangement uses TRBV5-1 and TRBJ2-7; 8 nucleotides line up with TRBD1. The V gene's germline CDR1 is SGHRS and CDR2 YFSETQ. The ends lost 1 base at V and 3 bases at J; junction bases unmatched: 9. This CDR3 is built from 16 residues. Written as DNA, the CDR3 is TGCGCCAGCAGCTTGATGTCGGGACAGGTTCTCTACGAGCAGTACTTC. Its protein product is CASSLMSGQVLYEQYF. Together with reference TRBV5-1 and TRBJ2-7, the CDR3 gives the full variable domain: KAGVTQTPRYLIKTRGQQVTLSCSPISGHRSVSWYQQTPGQGLQFLFEYFSETQRNKGNFPGRFSGRQFSNSRSEMNVSTLELGDSALYLCASSLMSGQVLYEQYFGPGTRLTVT.

CDR3 loop: CASSLYTSGRYEQYF. CDR3 bases: TGTGCCAGCAGCTTGTATACTAGCGGGAGGTACGAGCAGTACTTC. V is TRBV5-6 and J is TRBJ2-7; TRBD2 matches at 12 bases. The CDR3 extends over 15 amino acids. Trimming removed 1 base from V and 4 bases from J; junction bases left unmatched: 3. Germline CDR1 is SGHDT and CDR2 is YYEEEE.

CDR3 in DNA: TGTGCCAGCAGCTTAGCTGGGGTTTTCGCCGGGGAGCTGTTTTTT. It translates to CASSLAGVFAGELFF. The chain combines TRBV7-2 with TRBJ2-2; D gene ambiguous. The CDR3 is made up of 15 amino acids. Germline V lookup: CDR1 SGHTA, CDR2 FQGNSA. With 0 bases removed from V and 6 bases from J, the gap between germline ends came to 11 bases.

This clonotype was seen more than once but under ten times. Here the CDR3 DNA reads TGTGCCAGCAGTTTGATACTCGGGGGCACAGATACGCAGTATTTT. Residues: CASSLILGGTDTQYF. The J gene is TRBJ2-3, the V gene TRBV12-3 or TRBV12-4; D might be TRBD2 (5 bases). V dropped 3 bases and J dropped 1 base, with 11 bases sitting between them. CDR3 length: 15 residues.

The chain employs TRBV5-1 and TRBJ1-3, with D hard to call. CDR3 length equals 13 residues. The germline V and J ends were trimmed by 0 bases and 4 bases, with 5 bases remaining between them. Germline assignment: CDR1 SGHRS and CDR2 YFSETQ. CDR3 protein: CASSLENGNTIYF. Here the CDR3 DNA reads TGCGCCAGCAGCTTGGAGAACGGAAACACCATATATTTT.

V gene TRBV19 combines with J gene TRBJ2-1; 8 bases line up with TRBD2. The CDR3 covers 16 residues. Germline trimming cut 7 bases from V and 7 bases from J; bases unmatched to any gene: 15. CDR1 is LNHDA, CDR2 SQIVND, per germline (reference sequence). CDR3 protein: CASKDGMASGQNEQFF. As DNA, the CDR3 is TGTGCCAGTAAGGATGGTATGGCTAGCGGGCAAAATGAGCAGTTCTTC.

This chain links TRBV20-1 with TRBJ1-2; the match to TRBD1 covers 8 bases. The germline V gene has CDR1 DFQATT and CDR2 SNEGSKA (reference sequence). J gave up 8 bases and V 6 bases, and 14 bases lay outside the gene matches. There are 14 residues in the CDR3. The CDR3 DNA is TGCAGTGCCCTCCCCGCAGGGGGCGCGGAAGGCTACACCTTC. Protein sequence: CSALPAGGAEGYTF.

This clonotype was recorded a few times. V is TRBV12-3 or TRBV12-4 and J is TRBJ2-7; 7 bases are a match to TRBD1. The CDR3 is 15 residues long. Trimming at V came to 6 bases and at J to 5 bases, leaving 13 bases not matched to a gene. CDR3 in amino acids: CASSHDRVRVHEQYF. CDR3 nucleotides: TGTGCCAGCAGCCATGACAGGGTTCGGGTCCACGAGCAGTACTTC.

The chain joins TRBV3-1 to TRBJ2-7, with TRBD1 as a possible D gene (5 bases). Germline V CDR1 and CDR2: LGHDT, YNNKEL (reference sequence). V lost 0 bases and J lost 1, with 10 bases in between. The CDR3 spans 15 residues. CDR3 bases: TGTGCCAGCAGCCAAGATTGGGGCAGTTCCTACGAGCAGTACTTC. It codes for CASSQDWGSSYEQYF.

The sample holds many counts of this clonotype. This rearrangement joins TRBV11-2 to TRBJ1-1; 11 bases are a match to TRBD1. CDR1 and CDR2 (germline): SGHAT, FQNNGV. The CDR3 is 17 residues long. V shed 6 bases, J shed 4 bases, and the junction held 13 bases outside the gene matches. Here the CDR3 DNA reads TGTGCCAGCAGGCCACCCGTGGGGACAGGGGGAGGCACTGAAGCTTTCTTT. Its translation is CASRPPVGTGGGTEAFF.

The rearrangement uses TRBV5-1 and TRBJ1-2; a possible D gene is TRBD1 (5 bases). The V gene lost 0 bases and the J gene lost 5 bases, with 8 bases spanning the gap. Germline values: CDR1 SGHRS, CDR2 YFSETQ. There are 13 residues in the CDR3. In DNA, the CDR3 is TGCGCCAGCAGCTTGGTTCGACAGTATGGCTACACCTTC. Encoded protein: CASSLVRQYGYTF. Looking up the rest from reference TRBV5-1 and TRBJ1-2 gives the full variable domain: KAGVTQTPRYLIKTRGQQVTLSCSPISGHRSVSWYQQTPGQGLQFLFEYFSETQRNKGNFPGRFSGRQFSNSRSEMNVSTLELGDSALYLCASSLVRQYGYTFGSGTRLTVV.

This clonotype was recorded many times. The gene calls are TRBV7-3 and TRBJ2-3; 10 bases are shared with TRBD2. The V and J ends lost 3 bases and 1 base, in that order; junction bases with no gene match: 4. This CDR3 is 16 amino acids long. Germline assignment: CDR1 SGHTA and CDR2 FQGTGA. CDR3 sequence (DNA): TGTGCCAGCAGCTTTGGGCTAGCGGGAGGCACAGATACGCAGTATTTT. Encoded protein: CASSFGLAGGTDTQYF.

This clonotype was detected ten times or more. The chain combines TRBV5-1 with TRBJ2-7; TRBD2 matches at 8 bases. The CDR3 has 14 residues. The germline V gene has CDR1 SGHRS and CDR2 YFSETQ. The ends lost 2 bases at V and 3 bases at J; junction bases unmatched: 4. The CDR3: CASSLAGVSYEQYF. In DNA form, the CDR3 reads TGCGCCAGCAGCTTAGCGGGAGTCAGCTACGAGCAGTACTTC.

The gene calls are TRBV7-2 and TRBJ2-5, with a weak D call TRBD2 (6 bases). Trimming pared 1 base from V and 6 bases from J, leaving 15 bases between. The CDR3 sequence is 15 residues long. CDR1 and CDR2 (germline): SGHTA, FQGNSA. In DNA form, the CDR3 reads TGTGCCAGCAGCTTAGGTCGGGGAGGCGGGAAGACCCAGTACTTC. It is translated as CASSLGRGGGKTQYF.

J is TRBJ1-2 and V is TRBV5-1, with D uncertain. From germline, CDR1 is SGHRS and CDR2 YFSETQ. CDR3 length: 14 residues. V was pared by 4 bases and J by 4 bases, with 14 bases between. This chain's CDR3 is CASSQEGQAYGYTF. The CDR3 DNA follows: TGCGCCAGCAGCCAGGAAGGGCAGGCCTATGGCTACACCTTC. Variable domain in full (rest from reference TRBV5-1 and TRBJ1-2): KAGVTQTPRYLIKTRGQQVTLSCSPISGHRSVSWYQQTPGQGLQFLFEYFSETQRNKGNFPGRFSGRQFSNSRSEMNVSTLELGDSALYLCASSQEGQAYGYTFGSGTRLTVV.

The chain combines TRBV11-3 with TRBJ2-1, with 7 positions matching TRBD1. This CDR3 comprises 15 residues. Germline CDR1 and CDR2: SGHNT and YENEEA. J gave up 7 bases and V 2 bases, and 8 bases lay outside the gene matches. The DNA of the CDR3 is TGTGCCAGCAGCTTACCGGGACAGACCGAGAATGAGCAGTTCTTC. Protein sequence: CASSLPGQTENEQFF.

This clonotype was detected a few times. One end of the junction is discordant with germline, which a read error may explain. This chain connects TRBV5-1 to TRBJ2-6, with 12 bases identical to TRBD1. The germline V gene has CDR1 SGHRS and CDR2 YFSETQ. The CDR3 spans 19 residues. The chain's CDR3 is CASRLGTGQGAIGANVLTF. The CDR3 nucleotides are TGCGCCAGCAGGTTGGGAACGGGACAGGGGGCGATTGGGGCCAACGTCCTGACTTTC.

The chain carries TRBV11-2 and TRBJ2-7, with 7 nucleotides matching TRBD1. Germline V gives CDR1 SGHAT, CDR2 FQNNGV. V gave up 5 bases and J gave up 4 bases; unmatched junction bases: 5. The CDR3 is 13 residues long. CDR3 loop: CASSVGTDYEQYF. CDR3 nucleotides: TGTGCCAGCAGCGTCGGGACAGATTACGAGCAGTACTTC.

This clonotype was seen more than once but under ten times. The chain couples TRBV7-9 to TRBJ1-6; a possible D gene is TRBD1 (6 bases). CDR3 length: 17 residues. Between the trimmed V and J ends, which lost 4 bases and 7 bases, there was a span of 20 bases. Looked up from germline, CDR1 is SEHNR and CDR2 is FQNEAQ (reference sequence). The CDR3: CASSSERGAKGNSPLHF. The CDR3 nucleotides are TGTGCCAGCAGCTCCGAGCGGGGGGCTAAGGGAAATTCACCCCTCCACTTT.